The entry that follows covers one T cell receptor (beta chain) sequence. Its target is not known. PCR involved 60 Vbeta and 13 Jbeta primers. TCRdb's table, derived via immunoSEQ multiplex PCR, lists solely in-frame clones and lacks some. The sample includes 150,000 to 200,000 clones, nearly 80% of them seen just once. This entry belongs to a study of cytomegalovirus exposure and HLA in healthy donors. General study findings and limits: The study carried out a later analysis of TCR beta sequences. It associated some 17,000 of them with specific HLA alleles at a false discovery rate of 0.05.

This CDR3 region has 20 residues. The V end lost 4 bases, the J end lost 0 bases, and 28 bases lay between the germline ends. Healthy people donating bone marrow made up the donors. There were likely unrecorded immune exposures, though donors were nominally healthy when sampled. This TCR was recovered from a middle-aged woman in good health and CMV-seronegative. Sequencing was performed on PBMCs. The chain has TRBV5-3 and TRBJ2-5; D perhaps matches TRBD1 (5 bases). TRBV5-3 is an ORF for which the function is uncertain. In nucleotides, the CDR3 is TGTGCCAGAAGCCTACCTGTGGGAACGGGTCTAGACAGTCACCAAGAGACCCAGTACTTC. Translation gives CARSLPVGTGLDSHQETQYF.